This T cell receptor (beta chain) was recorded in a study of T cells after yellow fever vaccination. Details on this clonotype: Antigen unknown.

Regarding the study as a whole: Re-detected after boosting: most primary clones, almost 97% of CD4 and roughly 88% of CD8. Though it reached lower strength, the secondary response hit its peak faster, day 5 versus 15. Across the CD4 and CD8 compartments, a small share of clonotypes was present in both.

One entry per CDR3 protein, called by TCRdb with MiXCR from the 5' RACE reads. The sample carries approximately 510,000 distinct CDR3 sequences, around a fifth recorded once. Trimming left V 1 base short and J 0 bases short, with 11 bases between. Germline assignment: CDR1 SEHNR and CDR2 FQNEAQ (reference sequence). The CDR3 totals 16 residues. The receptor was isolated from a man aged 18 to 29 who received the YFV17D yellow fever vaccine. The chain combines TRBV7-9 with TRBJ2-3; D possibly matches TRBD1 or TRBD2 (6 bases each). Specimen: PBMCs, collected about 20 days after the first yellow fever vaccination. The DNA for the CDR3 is TGTGCCAGCAGCTTAGTTACGGGGGCCAGCACAGATACGCAGTATTTT. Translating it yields CASSLVTGASTDTQYF.